This T cell receptor beta chain was recorded in a study of T cell repertoires in cytomegalovirus infection. About the study: Both a matching HLA type and CMV infection were indicated by public TCR beta signatures.

Germline CDR1 reads MNHEY; CDR2 reads SVGAGI. The CDR3 runs 12 residues. Trimming removed 5 bases at V and 7 bases at J, with 9 bases between. A note on this clonotype: Antigen: not known.

Study-wide results and caveats: Of the TCR beta families, the public ones yielded a cumulative frequency that identified carriers of CMV plus the relevant HLA. Ex vivo, HLA-C-restricted CMV-specific TCR beta clonotypes prevailed over the rest of the response.

TCRdb called the reads again in MiXCR, with one record for every CDR3 protein. The sample records around 300,000 distinct CDR3 sequences, about a quarter being singletons. This TCR came from a human donor in good health (CMV status not recorded). Some clones in this sample may be carry-over from other donors' samples. V and J are TRBV6-5 and TRBJ1-5; no clear D gene. The sequencing input was PBMCs. CDR3 bases: TGTGCCAGCAGTGGGCCGGCACAGCCCCAGCATTTT. It codes for CASSGPAQPQHF.